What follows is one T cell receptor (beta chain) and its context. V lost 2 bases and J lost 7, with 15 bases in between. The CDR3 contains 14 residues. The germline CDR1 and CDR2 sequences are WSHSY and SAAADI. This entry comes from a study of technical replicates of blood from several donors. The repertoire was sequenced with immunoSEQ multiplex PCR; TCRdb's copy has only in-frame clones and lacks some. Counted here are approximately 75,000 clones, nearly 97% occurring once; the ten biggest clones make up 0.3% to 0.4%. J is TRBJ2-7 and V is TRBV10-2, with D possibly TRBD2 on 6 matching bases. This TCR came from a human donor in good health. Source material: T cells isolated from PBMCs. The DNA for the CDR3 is TGCGCCAGCAGTGAGGCGGGATTAAGCTGGGAGCAGTACTTC. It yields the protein CASSEAGLSWEQYF.